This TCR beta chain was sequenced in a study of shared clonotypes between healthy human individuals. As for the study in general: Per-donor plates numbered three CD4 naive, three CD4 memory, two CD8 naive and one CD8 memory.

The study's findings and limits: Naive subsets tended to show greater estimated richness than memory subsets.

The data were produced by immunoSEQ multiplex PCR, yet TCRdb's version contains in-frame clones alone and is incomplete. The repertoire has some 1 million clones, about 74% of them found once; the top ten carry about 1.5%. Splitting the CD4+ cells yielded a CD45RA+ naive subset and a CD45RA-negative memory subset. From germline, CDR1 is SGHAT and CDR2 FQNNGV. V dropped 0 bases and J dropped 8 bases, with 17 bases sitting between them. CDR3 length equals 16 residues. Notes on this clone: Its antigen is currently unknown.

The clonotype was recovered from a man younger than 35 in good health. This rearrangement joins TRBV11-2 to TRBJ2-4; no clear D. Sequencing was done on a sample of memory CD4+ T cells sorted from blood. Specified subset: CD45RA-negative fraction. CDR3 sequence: CASSLEAALRSDIQYF. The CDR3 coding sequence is TGTGCCAGCAGCTTAGAGGCCGCCTTGAGGAGCGACATTCAGTACTTC.